The clone carrying this TCR beta chain appeared many times. Its cognate antigen is unknown. The V gene's germline CDR1 is LNHDA and CDR2 SQIVND (reference sequence). There are 13 residues in the CDR3. With V trimmed by 10 bases and J by 9 bases, 11 bases remained unmatched. The sample belongs to a study of T cells after yellow fever vaccination. On the study more broadly: In the case of low-cell-number fractions, SMART-Seq v4 Ultra Low Input was used for preparation.

Points from the study as a whole: Overlap between CD4 and CD8 compartments was detected for a small share of clonotypes.

TCRdb processed the 5' RACE reads anew with MiXCR; each CDR3 protein has one entry. Of about 310,000 distinct CDR3 sequences detected, around 4% appear once; the ten largest clones hold roughly a quarter. The receptor was derived from a man between 18 and 35 years old who received the YFV17D yellow fever vaccine. This chain joins TRBV19 and TRBJ2-1; 8 bases agree with TRBD1. The specimen was PBMCs, collected on the day of the yellow fever booster vaccination. The chain's CDR3 is CATRTGYIGEQFF. CDR3 DNA: TGTGCCACTCGGACAGGGTATATTGGTGAGCAGTTCTTC.